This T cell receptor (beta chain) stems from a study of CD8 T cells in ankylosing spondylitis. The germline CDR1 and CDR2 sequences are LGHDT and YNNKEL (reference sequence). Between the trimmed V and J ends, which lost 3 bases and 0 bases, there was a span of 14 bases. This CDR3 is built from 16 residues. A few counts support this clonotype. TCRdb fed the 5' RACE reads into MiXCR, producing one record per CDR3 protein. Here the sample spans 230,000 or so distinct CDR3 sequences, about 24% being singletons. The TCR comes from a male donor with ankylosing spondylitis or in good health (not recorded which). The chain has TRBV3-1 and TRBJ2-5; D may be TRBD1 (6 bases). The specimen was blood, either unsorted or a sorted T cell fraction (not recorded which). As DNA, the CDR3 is TGTGCCAGCAGCCACCCAGGGGCCCCGTACCAAGAGACCCAGTACTTC. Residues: CASSHPGAPYQETQYF.